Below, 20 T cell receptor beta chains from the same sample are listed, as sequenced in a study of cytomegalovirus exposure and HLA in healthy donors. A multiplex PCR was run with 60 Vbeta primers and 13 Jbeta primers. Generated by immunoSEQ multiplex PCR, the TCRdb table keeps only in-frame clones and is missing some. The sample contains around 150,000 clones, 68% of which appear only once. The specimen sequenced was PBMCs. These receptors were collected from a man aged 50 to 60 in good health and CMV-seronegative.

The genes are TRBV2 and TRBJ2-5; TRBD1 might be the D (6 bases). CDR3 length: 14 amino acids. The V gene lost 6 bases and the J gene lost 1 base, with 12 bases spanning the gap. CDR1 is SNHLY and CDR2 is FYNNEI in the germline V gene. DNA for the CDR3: TGTGCCAGCAGCAGAAGGGACACCCAAGAGACCCAGTACTTC. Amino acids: CASSRRDTQETQYF.

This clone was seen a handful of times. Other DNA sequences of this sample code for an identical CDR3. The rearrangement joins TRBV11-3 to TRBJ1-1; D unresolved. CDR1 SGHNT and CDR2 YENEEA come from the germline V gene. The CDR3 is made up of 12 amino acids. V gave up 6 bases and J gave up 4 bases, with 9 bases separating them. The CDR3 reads CASSSRGTEAFF. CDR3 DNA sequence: TGTGCCAGCAGTTCCCGGGGCACTGAAGCTTTCTTT.

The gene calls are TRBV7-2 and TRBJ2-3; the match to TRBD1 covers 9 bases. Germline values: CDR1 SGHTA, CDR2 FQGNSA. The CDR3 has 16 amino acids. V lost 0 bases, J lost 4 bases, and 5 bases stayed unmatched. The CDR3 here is CASSLALGQGPDTQYF. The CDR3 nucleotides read TGTGCCAGCAGCTTAGCGCTGGGACAGGGTCCAGATACGCAGTATTTT.

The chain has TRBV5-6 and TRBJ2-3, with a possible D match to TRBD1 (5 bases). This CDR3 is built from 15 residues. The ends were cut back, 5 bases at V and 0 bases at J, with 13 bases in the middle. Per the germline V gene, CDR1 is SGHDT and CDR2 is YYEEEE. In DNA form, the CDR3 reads TGTGCCAGCAGAACAGGCCAGTCTAGCACAGATACGCAGTATTTT. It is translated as CASRTGQSSTDTQYF. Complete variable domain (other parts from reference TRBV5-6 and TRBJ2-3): DAGVTQSPTHLIKTRGQQVTLRCSPKSGHDTVSWYQQALGQGPQFIFQYYEEEERQRGNFPDRFSGHQFPNYSSELNVNALLLGDSALYLCASRTGQSSTDTQYFGPGTRLTVL.

The CDR3 loop is CASSPKEGAEQYF. The DNA for the CDR3 is TGTGCCAGCTCACCAAAGGAAGGGGCCGAGCAGTACTTC. The chain carries TRBV18 and TRBJ2-7; D possibly corresponds to TRBD1 (5 bases). This CDR3 is 13 amino acids long. V lost 2 bases, J lost 6 bases, and 11 bases lay in between. CDR1 KGHSH and CDR2 LQKENI come from the germline V gene.

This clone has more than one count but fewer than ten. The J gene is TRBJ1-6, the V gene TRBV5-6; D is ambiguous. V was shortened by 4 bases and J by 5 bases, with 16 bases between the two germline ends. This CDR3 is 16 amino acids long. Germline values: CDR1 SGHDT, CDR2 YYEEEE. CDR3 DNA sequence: TGTGCCAGCAGCATAGGAGGGTTCAGGAATAATTCACCCCTCCACTTT. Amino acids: CASSIGGFRNNSPLHF.

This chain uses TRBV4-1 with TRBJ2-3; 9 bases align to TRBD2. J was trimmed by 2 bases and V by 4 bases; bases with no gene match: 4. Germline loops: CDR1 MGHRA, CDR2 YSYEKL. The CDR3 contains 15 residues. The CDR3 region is CASSLAGGLTDTQYF. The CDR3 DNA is TGCGCCAGCAGCCTCGCGGGGGGGCTCACAGATACGCAGTATTTT.

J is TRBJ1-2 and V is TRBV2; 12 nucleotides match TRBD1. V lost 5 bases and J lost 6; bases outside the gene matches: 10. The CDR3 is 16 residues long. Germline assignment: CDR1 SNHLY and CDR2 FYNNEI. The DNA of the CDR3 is TGTGCCAGCAGTAAACTCCCGGGACAGGGGGCGGATGGCTACACCTTC. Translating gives CASSKLPGQGADGYTF.

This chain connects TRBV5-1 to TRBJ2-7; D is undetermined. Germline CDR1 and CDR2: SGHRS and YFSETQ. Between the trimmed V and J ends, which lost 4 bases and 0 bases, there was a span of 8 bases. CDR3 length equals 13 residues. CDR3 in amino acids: CASSQTNSYEQYF. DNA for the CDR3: TGCGCCAGCAGCCAAACAAACTCCTACGAGCAGTACTTC.

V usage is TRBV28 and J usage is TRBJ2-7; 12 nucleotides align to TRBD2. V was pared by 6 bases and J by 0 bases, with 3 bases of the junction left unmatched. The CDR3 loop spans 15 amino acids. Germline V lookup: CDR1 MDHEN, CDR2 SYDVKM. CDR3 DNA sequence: TGTGCCAGCAGGCTAGCGGGGGGGTACTCCTACGAGCAGTACTTC. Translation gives CASRLAGGYSYEQYF.

CDR3 protein: CATSRDPGMTEAFF. The DNA of the CDR3 is TGTGCCACCAGCAGGGACCCGGGAATGACTGAAGCTTTCTTT. The V gene is TRBV15, the J gene TRBJ1-1; D unclear. The germline V gene has CDR1 LNHNV and CDR2 YYDKDF (reference sequence). The V end lost 3 bases, the J end lost 5 bases, and 13 bases lay between the germline ends. This CDR3 has 14 amino acids.

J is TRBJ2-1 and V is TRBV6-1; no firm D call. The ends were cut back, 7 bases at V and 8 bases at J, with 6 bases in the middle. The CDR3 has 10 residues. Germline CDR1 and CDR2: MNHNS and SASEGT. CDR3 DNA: TGTGCCAGCACCCTAGATGAGCAGTTCTTC. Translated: CASTLDEQFF.

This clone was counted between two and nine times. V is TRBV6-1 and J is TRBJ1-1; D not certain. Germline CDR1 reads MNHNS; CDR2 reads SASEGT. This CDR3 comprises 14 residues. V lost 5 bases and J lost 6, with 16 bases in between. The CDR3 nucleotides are TGTGCCAGCAGTCTTACGGGTCTTAACGCTGAAGCTTTCTTT. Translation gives CASSLTGLNAEAFF.

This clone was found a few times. The CDR3 DNA sequence: TGTGCCAGCAGCTCTCACCGGGACAGGGGATCCGAGCAGTACTTC. Translating it yields CASSSHRDRGSEQYF. V is TRBV7-9 and J is TRBJ2-5; 10 nucleotides match TRBD1. The tail of the sequence fits TRBJ2-7 better, so the J call may be wrong. The CDR3 totals 15 residues. The germline CDR1 and CDR2 sequences are SEHNR and FQNEAQ (reference sequence).

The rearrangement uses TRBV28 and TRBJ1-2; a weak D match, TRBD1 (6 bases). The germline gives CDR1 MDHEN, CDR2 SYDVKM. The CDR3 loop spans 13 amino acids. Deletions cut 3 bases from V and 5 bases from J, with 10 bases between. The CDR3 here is CASSFGGRYGYTF. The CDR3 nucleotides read TGTGCCAGCAGTTTCGGGGGGCGGTATGGCTACACCTTC.

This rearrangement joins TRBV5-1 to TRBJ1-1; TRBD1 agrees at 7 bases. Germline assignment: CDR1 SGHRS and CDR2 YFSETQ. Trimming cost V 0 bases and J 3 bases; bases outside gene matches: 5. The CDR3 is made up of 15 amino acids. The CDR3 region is CASSLGRGRDTEAFF. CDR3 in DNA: TGCGCCAGCAGCTTGGGTAGGGGGCGGGACACTGAAGCTTTCTTT.

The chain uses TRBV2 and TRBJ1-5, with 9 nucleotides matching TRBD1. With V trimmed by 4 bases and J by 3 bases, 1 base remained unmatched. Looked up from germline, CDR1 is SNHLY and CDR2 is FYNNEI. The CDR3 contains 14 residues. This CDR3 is CASSGQGVNQPQHF. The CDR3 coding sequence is TGTGCCAGCAGTGGACAGGGGGTCAATCAGCCCCAGCATTTT.

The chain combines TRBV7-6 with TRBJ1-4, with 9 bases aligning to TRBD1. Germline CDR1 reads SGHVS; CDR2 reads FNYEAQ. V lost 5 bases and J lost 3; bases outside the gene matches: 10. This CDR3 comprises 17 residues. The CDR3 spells CASSPQQGAGSNEKLFF. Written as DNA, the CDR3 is TGTGCCAGCAGCCCCCAACAGGGGGCCGGGTCTAATGAAAAACTGTTTTTT.

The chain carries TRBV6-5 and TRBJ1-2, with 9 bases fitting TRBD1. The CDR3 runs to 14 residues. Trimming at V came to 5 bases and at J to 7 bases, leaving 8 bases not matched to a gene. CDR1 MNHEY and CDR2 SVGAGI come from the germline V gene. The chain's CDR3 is CASSATGTGFGYTF. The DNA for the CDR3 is TGTGCCAGCAGTGCAACTGGGACAGGGTTTGGCTACACCTTC.

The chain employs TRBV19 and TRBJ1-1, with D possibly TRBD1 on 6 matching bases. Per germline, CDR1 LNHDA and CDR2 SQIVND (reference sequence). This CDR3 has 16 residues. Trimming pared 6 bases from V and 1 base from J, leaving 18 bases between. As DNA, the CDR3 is TGTGCCAGTAGGCTAACCTGGACAGCCCAGAACACTGAAGCTTTCTTT. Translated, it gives CASRLTWTAQNTEAFF.